Below are 21 T cell receptor beta chains sequenced from a single sample in a study of cytomegalovirus exposure and HLA in healthy donors. Researchers ran the PCR with 60 Vbeta and 13 Jbeta primers. The method was immunoSEQ multiplex PCR; TCRdb's version includes in-frame clones alone and lacks a portion of them. The sample contains 90,000 to 120,000 clones, 74% of which appear only once. The specimen sequenced was PBMCs. Receptor source: a man in his forties or fifties in good health and CMV-seropositive.

This clone was detected only a few times. This chain uses TRBV6-6 with TRBJ2-5; weak D call: TRBD2 (5 bases). The J call may be in error: the DNA end matches TRBJ2-7 better. The CDR3 runs to 14 residues. Germline-derived CDR1 and CDR2 are MNHNY and SVGAGI (reference sequence). CDR3 amino acids: CASSYSRESDEQYF. The DNA of the CDR3 is TGTGCCAGCAGTTACTCGAGGGAGTCCGACGAGCAGTACTTC.

This clone came up a few times. Distinct nucleotide sequences in the sample also encode this CDR3. The V and J genes are TRBV2 and TRBJ1-1, with no clear D. Between the trimmed V and J ends, which lost 3 bases and 4 bases, there was a span of 15 bases. This CDR3 is 15 amino acids long. Per the germline V gene, CDR1 is SNHLY and CDR2 is FYNNEI. As DNA, the CDR3 is TGTGCCAGCAGTGATTCAAGAGGTATGGGCACTGAAGCTTTCTTT. This encodes CASSDSRGMGTEAFF.

This clone was observed a few times. The chain has TRBV7-6 and TRBJ2-5, with 8 nucleotides matching TRBD1. This CDR3 has 17 amino acids. CDR1 SGHVS and CDR2 FNYEAQ come from the germline V gene. J was trimmed by 4 bases and V by 5 bases; bases with no gene match: 15. The CDR3 here is CASSTQHLGQGGETQYF. The DNA for the CDR3 is TGTGCCAGCAGCACCCAGCATTTAGGACAGGGCGGAGAGACCCAGTACTTC.

V and J are TRBV4-2 and TRBJ2-2, with TRBD1 matching 7 bases. Germline loops: CDR1 LGHNA, CDR2 YNFKEQ. The CDR3 contains 16 residues. J lost 1 base, V lost 3 bases, and 5 bases had no gene match. The CDR3, as DNA: TGTGCCAGCAGCCAGAAAGGGGGCCTGAACACCGGGGAGCTGTTTTTT. Translation gives CASSQKGGLNTGELFF.

V gene TRBV19 combines with J gene TRBJ2-1; 10 positions match TRBD2. The junction had 2 bases not matched to a gene; V was cut back by 3 bases and J by 9 bases. CDR3 length: 13 amino acids. Germline V gives CDR1 LNHDA, CDR2 SQIVND (reference sequence). The CDR3 DNA sequence: TGTGCCAGTAGTATGAGCGGGAGGGCTGAGCAGTTCTTC. It translates to CASSMSGRAEQFF.

V is TRBV11-3 and J is TRBJ2-6; 11 nucleotides agree with TRBD1. The CDR3 is 18 amino acids. V gave up 5 bases and J gave up 0 bases; unmatched junction bases: 6. CDR1 is SGHNT, CDR2 YENEEA, per germline. CDR3 protein: CASSPGTGGSSGANVLTF. In DNA form, the CDR3 reads TGTGCCAGCAGCCCTGGGACAGGGGGGAGCTCTGGGGCCAACGTCCTGACTTTC.

The chain carries TRBV5-1 and TRBJ2-7, with TRBD1 matching over 10 bases. The germline V gene encodes CDR1 SGHRS and CDR2 YFSETQ. This CDR3 has 14 amino acids. The junction had 13 bases not matched to a gene; V was cut back by 3 bases and J by 13 bases. The DNA for the CDR3 is TGCGCCAGCAGCTCGGGGGGACAGGGGCCGCGGACCTACTTC. Amino acids: CASSSGGQGPRTYF.

This clone has only a few counts. The chain carries TRBV5-1 and TRBJ2-5, with 12 positions matching TRBD2. Germline-derived CDR1 and CDR2 are SGHRS and YFSETQ. The CDR3 is made up of 16 amino acids. V lost 3 bases to trimming and J lost 1 base; unmatched junction nucleotides: 4. CDR3 nucleotide sequence: TGCGCCAGCAGCTATGGACTAGCGGGGAGCCAAGAGACCCAGTACTTC. It is translated as CASSYGLAGSQETQYF.

This chain links TRBV7-2 with TRBJ2-1; D remains ambiguous. The CDR3 loop spans 13 amino acids. The V gene's germline CDR1 is SGHTA and CDR2 FQGNSA. V dropped 0 bases and J dropped 5 bases, with 5 bases sitting between them. The DNA of the CDR3 is TGTGCCAGCAGCTTAGCCAGGAACAATGAGCAGTTCTTC. Its protein product is CASSLARNNEQFF.

The J gene is TRBJ2-7, the V gene TRBV6-5; D is possibly TRBD2 (5 bases). The V gene lost 5 bases and the J gene lost 1 base, with 12 bases spanning the gap. The germline V gene has CDR1 MNHEY and CDR2 SVGAGI. The CDR3 length is 14 residues. As DNA, the CDR3 is TGTGCCAGCAGTAGCGGCAGGTCATCCTACGAGCAGTACTTC. This translates into CASSSGRSSYEQYF.

This clone was recorded a few times. Other DNA sequences of this sample code for an identical CDR3. The genes are TRBV19 and TRBJ2-1; 8 bases agree with TRBD1. V trimming: 2 bases; J trimming: 2 bases; junction bases outside the gene matches: 2. CDR3 length: 15 residues. CDR1 LNHDA and CDR2 SQIVND come from the germline V gene (reference sequence). CDR3 protein: CASSISRGPYNEQFF. DNA for the CDR3: TGTGCCAGTAGTATATCCAGGGGGCCCTACAATGAGCAGTTCTTC.

The chain uses TRBV7-8 and TRBJ2-2; 7 bases line up with TRBD1. Trimming cost V 3 bases and J 7 bases; bases outside gene matches: 11. Germline V gene sequence: CDR1 SGHVS, CDR2 FQNEAQ. The CDR3 loop spans 16 amino acids. CDR3 in amino acids: CASSFSTGAEGGELFF. The DNA for the CDR3 is TGTGCCAGCAGCTTTTCTACAGGGGCGGAAGGCGGGGAGCTGTTTTTT.

The genes are TRBV5-4 and TRBJ1-3; 9 bases are a match to TRBD1. V shed 3 bases, J shed 7 bases, and the junction held 8 bases outside the gene matches. The germline gives CDR1 SGHNT, CDR2 YYREEE (reference sequence). The CDR3 runs to 15 residues. The CDR3: CASSWGGQGGNTIYF. The CDR3 coding sequence is TGTGCCAGCAGCTGGGGGGGACAGGGCGGGAACACCATATATTTT.

CDR3 residues: CSVEEGRGADTQYF. In DNA, the CDR3 is TGCAGCGTTGAAGAGGGGAGGGGCGCAGATACGCAGTATTTT. The chain employs TRBV29-1 and TRBJ2-3; 7 bases match TRBD2. CDR1 SQVTM and CDR2 ANQGSEA come from the germline V gene. V gave up 0 bases and J gave up 4 bases; unmatched junction bases: 4. This CDR3 has 14 amino acids.

This clone has only a few counts. V is TRBV6-1 and J is TRBJ1-1; 8 bases are shared with TRBD1. From germline, CDR1 is MNHNS and CDR2 SASEGT. The CDR3 contains 14 residues. The trim removed 6 bases at V and 2 bases at J, leaving 5 bases unmatched. CDR3 bases: TGTGCCAGCAGGAGCTCAGGGGGCAACACTGAAGCTTTCTTT. Protein sequence: CASRSSGGNTEAFF.

The count of this clone is one. The V gene is TRBV14, the J gene TRBJ2-7; the D is unclear. Germline assignment: CDR1 SGHDN and CDR2 FVKESK. Between the trimmed V and J ends, which lost 4 bases and 1 base, there was a span of 17 bases. The CDR3 is 16 amino acids. In nucleotides, the CDR3 is TGTGCCAGCAGCCGCCTCGACTCGCTGCGATCCTACGAGCAGTACTTC. Translation gives CASSRLDSLRSYEQYF.

J is TRBJ1-1 and V is TRBV28; D is ambiguous. The CDR3 totals 14 residues. The ends were cut back, 2 bases at V and 9 bases at J, with 16 bases in the middle. CDR1 MDHEN and CDR2 SYDVKM come from the germline V gene. The CDR3 DNA reads as TGTGCCAGCAGTTTAAGTCGCGGAGAGTTGAAAGCTTTCTTT. It is translated as CASSLSRGELKAFF. The full variable domain, completed using reference TRBV28 and TRBJ1-1, is DVKVTQSSRYLVKRTGEKVFLECVQDMDHENMFWYRQDPGLGLRLIYFSYDVKMKEKGDIPEGYSVSREKKERFSLILESASTNQTSMYLCASSLSRGELKAFFGQGTRLTVV.

The genes are TRBV10-1 and TRBJ1-3; perhaps TRBD1 as D (5 bases). The CDR3 contains 16 residues. V dropped 2 bases and J dropped 0 bases, with 11 bases sitting between them. In germline, CDR1 is WNHNN, CDR2 SYGVQD (reference sequence). The CDR3 nucleotides read TGCGCCAGCAGTGAGGATGGGGCGAACTCTGGAAACACCATATATTTT. It encodes CASSEDGANSGNTIYF.

The DNA for the CDR3 is TGTGCCAGCAGCTTAAAAAGGGCAGGGAACCGTCCGAACAGCTACGAGCAGTACTTC. It encodes CASSLKRAGNRPNSYEQYF. The rearrangement links TRBV7-8 to TRBJ2-7, with D possibly matching TRBD1 (5 bases). The V gene lost 2 bases and the J gene lost 3 bases, with 26 bases spanning the gap. CDR3 length: 19 residues. Per germline, CDR1 SGHVS and CDR2 FQNEAQ.

Only one count was recorded for this clone. CDR3 coding DNA: TGTGCCAGCAGTTTGGGGACAGGGGCTGGCGGCTACACCTTC. This translates into CASSLGTGAGGYTF. This chain joins TRBV7-2 and TRBJ1-2; 10 nucleotides line up with TRBD1. V was clipped by 6 bases and J by 8 bases; unmatched bases: 9. This CDR3 has 14 amino acids. Germline CDR1 and CDR2: SGHTA and FQGNSA.

Concerning this clone: The sample contains more than one DNA sequence encoding this CDR3. The rearrangement uses TRBV5-1 and TRBJ2-1; perhaps TRBD1 as D (6 bases). Germline CDR1 reads SGHRS; CDR2 reads YFSETQ. The CDR3 length is 14 residues. V dropped 0 bases and J dropped 3 bases, with 7 bases sitting between them. CDR3 in DNA: TGCGCCAGCAGCTTGGGACAGGTCTACAATGAGCAGTTCTTC. Translation gives CASSLGQVYNEQFF.